The sequence of this TCR beta chain was determined in a study of control samples from healthy donors and cancer patients. This table comes from immunoSEQ multiplex PCR, and its TCRdb copy is limited to in-frame clones, with some not included. The sample has about 120,000 clones; approximately 89% are singletons. CDR1 and CDR2 (germline): KGHSH, LQKENI. With 2 bases removed from V and 2 bases from J, the gap between germline ends came to 13 bases. The CDR3 extends over 17 amino acids. This chain uses TRBV18 with TRBJ2-6, with a possible D match to TRBD1 (6 bases). This TCR was recovered from a man aged 35-49 years in good health. The sequencing input was blood. CDR3 region: CASSPRETGPGANVLTF. The CDR3 region has the DNA TGTGCCAGCTCACCAAGAGAAACAGGGCCTGGGGCCAACGTCCTGACTTTC.